One sample yielded the 17 T cell receptor beta chains listed below, sequenced in a study of vaccination and CD4 T cells after COVID-19. No antigen has been identified for these receptors. At the Johns Hopkins FTIC core, DNA taken from cultured CD4+ T cells was sequenced by way of the Oncomine TCR Beta short-read assay. TCRdb redid the calling of the PCR reads with MiXCR, one entry per CDR3 protein. The profile shows about 20,000 distinct CDR3 sequences, 44% of them singletons. Sample time point: late sampling 161 to 241 days after vaccination in a few convalescent patients. Treatment of the sample: approximately 10-day PBMC culture with coronavirus spike peptide pools or control peptides (ViraFEST assay). The sample in question was CD4+ T cells from blood, cultured in vitro, obtained about 7 months after SARS-CoV-2 vaccination. The source of these receptors is a human donor who had recovered from COVID-19.

The rearrangement uses TRBV6-2 or TRBV6-3 and TRBJ2-7; the D is unclear. Trimming took 0 bases from V and 5 from J, leaving 8 bases between them. Germline V gene lookup returns CDR1 MNHEY and CDR2 SVGEGT. This CDR3 has 13 amino acids. CDR3 residues: CASSYSIGHEQYF. The CDR3 DNA reads TGTGCCAGCAGTTACTCGATTGGTCACGAGCAGTACTTC.

The rearrangement links TRBV19 to TRBJ2-5; 11 bases match TRBD1. The CDR3 spans 16 residues. Trimming removed 5 bases from V and 4 bases from J; junction bases left unmatched: 9. Looked up from germline, CDR1 is LNHDA and CDR2 is SQIVND (reference sequence). This CDR3 is CASSSRTGGAAETQYF. CDR3 coding DNA: TGTGCCAGTAGTTCCCGGACAGGGGGCGCGGCAGAGACCCAGTACTTC.

The CDR3 here is CASSSTATGELFF. The CDR3 region has the DNA TGTGCCAGCAGCTCGACCGCCACCGGGGAGCTGTTTTTT. J is TRBJ2-2 and V is TRBV7-3; unclear D gene. The CDR3 is 13 residues long. The V gene lost 4 bases and the J gene lost 4 bases, with 7 bases spanning the gap. Germline V gene sequence: CDR1 SGHTA, CDR2 FQGTGA.

There are a few counts of this clonotype. The V call is TRBV15, the J call TRBJ1-3; 8 nucleotides line up with TRBD1. Germline V gene lookup returns CDR1 LNHNV and CDR2 YYDKDF (reference sequence). The length of the CDR3 is 17 residues. Trimming at V came to 1 base and at J to 2 bases, leaving 7 bases not matched to a gene. The CDR3 DNA follows: TGTGCCACCAGCAGAGGGAAGGACAGGGCCGCTGGAAACACCATATATTTT. Amino acids: CATSRGKDRAAGNTIYF.

This chain links TRBV18 with TRBJ1-2, with 7 bases identical to TRBD1. The CDR3 has 16 amino acids. Germline V gives CDR1 KGHSH, CDR2 LQKENI. After removal of 0 bases from V and 8 bases from J, the junction contained 12 bases not matched to a gene. The CDR3 region has the DNA TGTGCCAGCTCACCACCGGTTGGCAGGGGGATCGTAGGCTACACCTTC. It yields the protein CASSPPVGRGIVGYTF.

The rearrangement uses TRBV6-1 and TRBJ1-2; the D is unclear. The CDR3 is made up of 13 amino acids. Trimming took 8 bases from V and 3 from J, leaving 13 bases between them. Germline CDR1 reads MNHNS; CDR2 reads SASEGT. In DNA, the CDR3 is TGTGCCAGCTCTTCTCTGGACTACTATGGCTACACCTTC. It translates to CASSSLDYYGYTF.

This clonotype has more than one count but fewer than ten. The chain couples TRBV24-1 to TRBJ2-3; D is unclear. Trimming cost V 4 bases and J 0 bases, with 10 bases left between them. CDR3 length equals 15 residues. Germline V gives CDR1 KGHDR, CDR2 SFDVKD. The CDR3 protein is CATSDQTASTDTQYF. CDR3 nucleotides: TGTGCCACCAGTGACCAAACAGCTAGCACAGATACGCAGTATTTT.

The gene calls are TRBV5-1 and TRBJ2-5; 7 nucleotides match TRBD1. From germline, CDR1 is SGHRS and CDR2 YFSETQ. The V and J ends lost 6 bases and 5 bases, in that order; junction bases with no gene match: 10. This CDR3 has 14 residues. The CDR3 nucleotides read TGCGCCAGCACCCTAGGGGGCGGGCAGGAGACCCAGTACTTC. Protein product: CASTLGGGQETQYF.

The chain recombines TRBV20-1 with TRBJ2-3; 10 nucleotides align to TRBD2. CDR3 length: 15 residues. The J segment lost 6 bases and the V segment lost 0 bases, leaving 6 bases of the junction unmatched. Germline CDR1 is DFQATT and CDR2 is SNEGSKA (reference sequence). The CDR3 region is CSARDPSSGGDTQYF. CDR3 DNA: TGCAGTGCTAGAGATCCGTCTAGCGGGGGCGATACGCAGTATTTT.

The chain couples TRBV24-1 to TRBJ2-5; the match to TRBD1 covers 7 bases. The germline V gene encodes CDR1 KGHDR and CDR2 SFDVKD. The CDR3 is 15 amino acids. Trimming took 5 bases from V and 3 from J; bases not matched to a gene: 8. CDR3 sequence: CATSATGTAEETQYF. Here the CDR3 DNA reads TGTGCCACCAGTGCTACCGGGACAGCGGAAGAGACCCAGTACTTC.

V and J are TRBV19 and TRBJ2-2; 7 positions match TRBD2. The CDR3 contains 15 residues. Germline V CDR1 and CDR2: LNHDA, SQIVND (reference sequence). Trimming at V came to 7 bases and at J to 2 bases, leaving 7 bases not matched to a gene. The CDR3 region is CASNEGGPNTGELFF. The CDR3 coding sequence is TGTGCCAGTAACGAGGGAGGGCCCAACACCGGGGAGCTGTTTTTT.

This chain connects TRBV20-1 to TRBJ1-4, with D uncertain. This CDR3 comprises 13 residues. The germline gives CDR1 DFQATT, CDR2 SNEGSKA (reference sequence). The V end was cut by 3 bases, the J end by 6 bases, with 11 bases between. DNA for the CDR3: TGCAGTGCTAGTCTAACAGCTGATGAAAAACTGTTTTTT. As protein: CSASLTADEKLFF.

CDR3 protein: CASSLLGQSGELFF. The CDR3, as DNA: TGTGCCAGCAGCTTACTGGGACAAAGCGGGGAGCTGTTTTTT. J is TRBJ2-2 and V is TRBV7-3; D is perhaps TRBD1 (6 bases). The CDR3 runs 14 residues. CDR1 and CDR2 from the germline V gene are SGHTA and FQGTGA. V lost 2 bases and J 7 bases, leaving 11 bases between the germline ends.

This clonotype was observed a handful of times. The genes are TRBV6-1 and TRBJ1-5; D is undetermined. This CDR3 spans 13 amino acids. Trimming shortened V by 6 bases and J by 3 bases, and 9 bases separated the two germline ends. The V gene's germline CDR1 is MNHNS and CDR2 SASEGT. CDR3 protein: CASRVSDNQPQHF. As DNA, the CDR3 is TGTGCCAGCAGGGTCTCAGACAATCAGCCCCAGCATTTT.

The CDR3: CSAKEGTAKNIQYF. CDR3 in DNA: TGCAGTGCTAAGGAAGGGACAGCCAAAAACATTCAGTACTTC. This chain connects TRBV20-1 to TRBJ2-4, with D perhaps TRBD1 or TRBD2 (5 bases each). The ends were cut back, 4 bases at V and 0 bases at J, with 10 bases in the middle. The CDR3 covers 14 residues. In germline, CDR1 is DFQATT, CDR2 SNEGSKA (reference sequence).

This clonotype was observed a handful of times. The chain combines TRBV20-1 with TRBJ2-1; perhaps TRBD2 as D (6 bases). Trimming stripped 0 bases from V and 4 bases from J, with 16 bases between. This CDR3 is built from 16 residues. Germline-derived CDR1 and CDR2 are DFQATT and SNEGSKA (reference sequence). CDR3 residues: CSARDGGAGGYNEQFF. The CDR3 bases are TGCAGTGCTAGAGATGGGGGAGCGGGCGGATACAATGAGCAGTTCTTC.

The V gene is TRBV24-1, the J gene TRBJ2-3; TRBD2 matches at 8 bases. The CDR3 sequence is 15 residues long. CDR1 KGHDR and CDR2 SFDVKD come from the germline V gene. V shed 3 bases, J shed 5 bases, and the junction held 6 bases outside the gene matches. As DNA, the CDR3 is TGTGCCACCAGTGATAACGGGAGGGCCATAGATACGCAGTATTTT. Protein sequence: CATSDNGRAIDTQYF.